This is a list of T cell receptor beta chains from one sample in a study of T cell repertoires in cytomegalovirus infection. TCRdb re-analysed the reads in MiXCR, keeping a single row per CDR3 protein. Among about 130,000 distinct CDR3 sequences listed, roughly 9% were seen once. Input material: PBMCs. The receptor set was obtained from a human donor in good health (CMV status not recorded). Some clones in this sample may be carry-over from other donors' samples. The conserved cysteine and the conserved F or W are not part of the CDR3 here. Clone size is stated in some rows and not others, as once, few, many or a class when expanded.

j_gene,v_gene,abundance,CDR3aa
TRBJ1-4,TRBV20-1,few,SARGQGVWPNEKLF
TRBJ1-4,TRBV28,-,ASSLYATNEKLF
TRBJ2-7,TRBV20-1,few,SARGWTEYEQY
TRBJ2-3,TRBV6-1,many,ASSPGLAGGRRDTQY
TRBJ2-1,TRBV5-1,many,ASSSAGSNNEQF
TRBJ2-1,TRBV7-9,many,ASSPTDDHL
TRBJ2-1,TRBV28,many,ASSLWVDNEQF
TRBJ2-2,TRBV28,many,ASGGASNTGELF
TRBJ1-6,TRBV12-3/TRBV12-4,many,ASSPGTEYNSPLH
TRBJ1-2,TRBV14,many,ASSSTRQGRGYT
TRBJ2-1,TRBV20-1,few,SARISGGPPEQF
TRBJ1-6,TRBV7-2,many,ASSLPRGPLH
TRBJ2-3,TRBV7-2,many,ASSLRGGGPDTQY
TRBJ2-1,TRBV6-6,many,ASSYSVTEYNEQF
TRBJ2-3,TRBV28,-,ASRRPSTDTQY
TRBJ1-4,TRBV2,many,ASSGFGEMPF
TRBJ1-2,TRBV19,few,ASSIGGQNYGYT
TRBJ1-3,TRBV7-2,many,ASSLVASSISGNTIY
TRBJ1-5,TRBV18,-,ASSPGVTRQPQH
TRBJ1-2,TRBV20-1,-,SASKGTVVDYGYT
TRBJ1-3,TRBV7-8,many,ASSSFPDSGNTIY
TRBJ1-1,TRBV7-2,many,ASSLGSTGQLNTEAF
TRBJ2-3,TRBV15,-,ATSRDVYPTSTDTQY
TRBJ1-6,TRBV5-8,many,ASTPLGGTNSPLH
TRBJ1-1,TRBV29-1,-,SVMTDGTEAF
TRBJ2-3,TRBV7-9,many,ASSSIQGRSGMGTDTQY
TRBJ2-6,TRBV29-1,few,SVEVIGGGGTGVAGANVLT
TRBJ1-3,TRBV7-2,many,ASRQGVGGNTIY
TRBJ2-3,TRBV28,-,ASTKLQRVYTDTQY
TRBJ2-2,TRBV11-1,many,ASSLGLDGELF
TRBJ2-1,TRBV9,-,ASSVVAGGYNEQF
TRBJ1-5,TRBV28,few,ASTWGEYQPQH
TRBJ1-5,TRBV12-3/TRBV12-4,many,ASSFGERSNQPQH
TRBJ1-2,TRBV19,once,ASTQESYGYT
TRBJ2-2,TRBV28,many,ASSMAGASNTGELF
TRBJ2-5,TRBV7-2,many,ASSDPGQGFRETQY
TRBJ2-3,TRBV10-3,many,AISEVRDRVSGTDTQY
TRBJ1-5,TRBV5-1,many,ASSLGDRGDQPQH
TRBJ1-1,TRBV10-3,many,AISTALNTEAF
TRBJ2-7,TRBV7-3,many,ASSPGQGSAGNEQY
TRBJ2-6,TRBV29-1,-,SVDGGRGANVLT
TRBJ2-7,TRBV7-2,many,ASSPSSYEQY
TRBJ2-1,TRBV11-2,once,ASSGTGGVCNEQF
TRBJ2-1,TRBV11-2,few,ASSLEARGHEQF
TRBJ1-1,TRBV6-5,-,ASLTGGAHTEAF
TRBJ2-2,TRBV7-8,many,ASTQHTGELF
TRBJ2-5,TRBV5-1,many,ASSVTGQETQY
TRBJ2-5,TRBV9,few,ASSVESGGRGETQY
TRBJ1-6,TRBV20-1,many,SAREGQGHNSPLH
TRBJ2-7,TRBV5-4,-,ASSLAWQGIDEQY
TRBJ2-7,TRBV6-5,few,ASSSTLGEQY
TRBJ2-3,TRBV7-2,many,ASRRGSTDTQY
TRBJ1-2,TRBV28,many,ASTTNPRVNGYT
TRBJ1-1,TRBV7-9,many,ASSLGGLTEAF
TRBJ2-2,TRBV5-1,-,ASSLVRVSTGELF